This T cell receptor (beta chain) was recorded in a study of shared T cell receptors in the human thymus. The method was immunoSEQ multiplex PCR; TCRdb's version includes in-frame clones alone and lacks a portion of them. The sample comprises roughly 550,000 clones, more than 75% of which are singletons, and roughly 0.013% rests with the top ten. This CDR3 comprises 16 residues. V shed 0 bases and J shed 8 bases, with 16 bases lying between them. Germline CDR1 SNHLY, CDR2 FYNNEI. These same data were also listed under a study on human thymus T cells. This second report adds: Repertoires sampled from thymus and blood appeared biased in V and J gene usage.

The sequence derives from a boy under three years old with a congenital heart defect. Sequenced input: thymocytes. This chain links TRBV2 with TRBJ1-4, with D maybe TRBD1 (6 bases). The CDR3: CASSEAGQGGEEKLFF. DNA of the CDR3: TGTGCCAGCAGTGAAGCCGGCCAAGGGGGGGAAGAAAAACTGTTTTTT.